This record concerns one TCR beta chain sequence. Its antigen is as yet unknown. This sample was taken from a study of T cell repertoires in cytomegalovirus infection. Study-level information: Used in the study were CMV epitopes, some recently identified and HLA-C-restricted, others well-studied and HLA-B-restricted. Matching HLA type and CMV infection were both indicated by public TCR beta signatures.

Using its own MiXCR run on the reads, TCRdb lists one record per CDR3 protein. The sample carries 680,000 or so distinct CDR3 sequences, roughly 33% recorded once. Trimming shortened V by 4 bases and J by 7 bases, and 14 bases separated the two germline ends. The CDR3 is 12 residues long. Germline V CDR1 and CDR2: DFQATT, SNEGSKA (reference sequence). Study outcomes and limitations: Accumulated public TCR beta family frequency recognized individuals carrying CMV together with the relevant HLA. The ex vivo response showed dominance by HLA-C-restricted CMV-specific TCR beta clonotypes.

This TCR came from a human donor in good health (CMV status not recorded). Some clones in this sample may be carry-over from other donors' samples. The material sequenced was cultured PBMCs, taken from culture after CMV antigen stimulation. V gene TRBV20-1 combines with J gene TRBJ2-7; D may correspond to TRBD1 or TRBD2 (5 bases each). In DNA, the CDR3 is TGCAGTGCTATGGGACCCGGGCGGGAGCAGTACTTC. Protein sequence: CSAMGPGREQYF.